This TCR beta chain was obtained from a study of early T cells in non-severe SARS-CoV-2 infection. Overall study: The authors sequenced bulk RNA from unsorted whole blood, leaving chains unpaired.

The TCR library protocol attached unique molecular identifiers to the individual cDNA molecules. TCRdb itself ran the 5' RACE reads through MiXCR, one entry per CDR3 protein. The sample records 20,000 to 30,000 distinct CDR3 sequences, approximately 4% being singletons. CDR1 SQVTM and CDR2 ANQGSEA come from the germline V gene. CDR3 size: 12 residues. V lost 7 bases to trimming and J lost 2 bases, with 12 bases between them. In its sample, this clonotype was seen many times. Sequenced material: whole blood. The chain uses TRBV29-1 and TRBJ2-7; either TRBD1 or TRBD2 may fit D (5 bases each). This receptor was taken from an adult who was a healthcare worker with PCR-confirmed SARS-CoV-2 infection or an uninfected control (not recorded which). CDR3 loop: CSAWDGPYEQYF. CDR3 DNA: TGCAGCGCGTGGGACGGTCCCTACGAGCAGTACTTC.